These 18 T cell receptor beta chains share one sample of origin, sequenced in a study of cytomegalovirus exposure and HLA in healthy donors. TCRdb's table, derived via immunoSEQ multiplex PCR, lists solely in-frame clones and lacks some. The data show 75,000 to 90,000 clones, roughly 95% seen once. Sequencing was performed on PBMCs. Receptor source: a woman aged 18-29 years in good health and CMV-seronegative.

The chain uses TRBV19 and TRBJ2-7, with 7 bases identical to TRBD1. V shed 3 bases and J 2 bases; nucleotides not matched to a gene: 7. CDR1 LNHDA and CDR2 SQIVND come from the germline V gene (reference sequence). The CDR3 runs 15 residues. As DNA, the CDR3 is TGTGCCAGTAGTATCGTCGTCGGGACAGCCTACGAGCAGTACTTC. Translation gives CASSIVVGTAYEQYF.

The chain uses TRBV6-6 and TRBJ1-1; the match to TRBD1 covers 8 bases. The CDR3 runs 16 residues. CDR1 and CDR2 from the germline V gene are MNHNY and SVGAGI (reference sequence). Unmatched junction bases numbered 6, after V lost 2 bases and J lost 1 base. CDR3 DNA sequence: TGTGCCAGCAGTTACCCCATGGGACAGGCGAACACTGAAGCTTTCTTT. Translated: CASSYPMGQANTEAFF.

This clone has only one observation. The chain recombines TRBV4-3 with TRBJ2-3; 16 bases map to TRBD2. J lost 4 bases, V lost 1 base, and 14 bases had no gene match. The CDR3 spans 21 residues. CDR1 is LGHNA, CDR2 YSLEER, per germline. The CDR3 here is CASSQVRPGLAGGAPSDTQYF. The CDR3 region has the DNA TGCGCCAGCAGCCAAGTCAGACCGGGACTAGCGGGGGGGGCCCCCTCAGATACGCAGTATTTT.

The chain joins TRBV28 to TRBJ2-7, with D possibly being TRBD1 (6 bases). With 7 bases removed from V and 9 bases from J, the gap between germline ends came to 31 bases. The CDR3 length is 17 residues. Germline CDR1 reads MDHEN; CDR2 reads SYDVKM. The CDR3 loop is CASTVGQPYTSYLGQYF. CDR3 in DNA: TGTGCCAGCACAGTTGGACAGCCATATACCTCCTACCTCGGGCAGTACTTC. Full variable domain (outside the CDR3, taken from reference TRBV28 and TRBJ2-7): DVKVTQSSRYLVKRTGEKVFLECVQDMDHENMFWYRQDPGLGLRLIYFSYDVKMKEKGDIPEGYSVSREKKERFSLILESASTNQTSMYLCASTVGQPYTSYLGQYFGPGTRLTVT.

The chain couples TRBV19 to TRBJ2-2, with 8 nucleotides matching TRBD1. The CDR3 covers 15 residues. CDR1 and CDR2 from the germline V gene are LNHDA and SQIVND (reference sequence). The junction had 4 bases not matched to a gene; V was cut back by 7 bases and J by 0 bases. The CDR3: CASTMDRANTGELFF. In DNA form, the CDR3 reads TGTGCCAGTACCATGGACAGGGCGAACACCGGGGAGCTGTTTTTT.

This rearrangement joins TRBV9 to TRBJ2-1; 7 positions agree with TRBD2. The V segment lost 1 base and the J segment 2 bases; nucleotides outside the gene matches: 3. CDR1 is SGDLS, CDR2 YYNGEE, per germline. This CDR3 comprises 15 residues. DNA for the CDR3: TGTGCCAGCAGCGTACTTGGGGGGGCCTACAATGAGCAGTTCTTC. Translated: CASSVLGGAYNEQFF.

This chain joins TRBV27 and TRBJ2-1, with D possibly TRBD2 on 6 matching bases. Trimming took off 5 bases at V and 0 bases at J, with 14 bases between the two ends. Germline lookup yields CDR1 MNHEY and CDR2 SMNVEV (reference sequence). This CDR3 region has 16 residues. The CDR3 DNA reads as TGTGCCAGCAGTGACTCGGGACTGTCCTCCTACAATGAGCAGTTCTTC. Amino acid sequence: CASSDSGLSSYNEQFF.

This chain joins TRBV6-4 and TRBJ2-1, with 9 nucleotides matching TRBD2. CDR3 size: 14 residues. Germline lookup yields CDR1 MRHNA and CDR2 SNTAGT. The ends lost 5 bases at V and 6 bases at J; junction bases unmatched: 5. The CDR3 loop is CASSLSGSINEQFF. Written as DNA, the CDR3 is TGTGCCAGCAGTCTTAGCGGGAGCATCAATGAGCAGTTCTTC.

The chain recombines TRBV7-9 with TRBJ1-6; tentatively, D is TRBD1 (5 bases). CDR1 SEHNR and CDR2 FQNEAQ come from the germline V gene (reference sequence). The V end lost 1 base, the J end lost 7 bases, and 11 bases lay between the germline ends. CDR3 size: 15 residues. The CDR3 loop reads CASSLGGGENSPLHF. CDR3 coding DNA: TGTGCCAGCAGCTTAGGTGGAGGGGAGAATTCACCCCTCCACTTT. Full variable domain (rest looked up from reference TRBV7-9 and TRBJ1-6): DTGVSQNPRHKITKRGQNVTFRCDPISEHNRLYWYRQTLGQGPEFLTYFQNEAQLEKSRLLSDRFSAERPKGSFSTLEIQRTEQGDSAMYLCASSLGGGENSPLHFGNGTRLTVT.

The gene calls are TRBV6-6 and TRBJ2-5; 10 nucleotides line up with TRBD2. Trimming at V came to 4 bases and at J to 7 bases, leaving 6 bases not matched to a gene. This CDR3 region has 14 residues. Germline values: CDR1 MNHNY, CDR2 SVGAGI (reference sequence). CDR3 region: CASSLAGGSGTQYF. Written as DNA, the CDR3 is TGTGCCAGCAGTTTAGCGGGGGGTTCTGGGACCCAGTACTTC.

This clone was seen once. This rearrangement joins TRBV9 to TRBJ1-6, with unresolved D. CDR1 is SGDLS, CDR2 YYNGEE, per germline. The CDR3 covers 15 residues. The germline V and J ends were trimmed by 0 bases and 8 bases, with 12 bases remaining between them. CDR3 region: CASSVGLESHSPLHF. The CDR3 DNA reads TGTGCCAGCAGCGTAGGGTTAGAATCCCATTCACCCCTCCACTTT.

This clone was detected only once. This sequence joins TRBV5-1 and TRBJ2-1; TRBD1 matches at 7 bases. CDR1 SGHRS and CDR2 YFSETQ come from the germline V gene. With 4 bases clipped from V and 2 bases from J, the junction kept 3 bases outside the gene matches. There are 14 residues in the CDR3. CDR3 coding DNA: TGCGCCAGCAGCAGACAGGGTACCTACAATGAGCAGTTCTTC. It translates to CASSRQGTYNEQFF. Drawing the rest from reference TRBV5-1 and TRBJ2-1, the complete variable domain is KAGVTQTPRYLIKTRGQQVTLSCSPISGHRSVSWYQQTPGQGLQFLFEYFSETQRNKGNFPGRFSGRQFSNSRSEMNVSTLELGDSALYLCASSRQGTYNEQFFGPGTRLTVL.

This chain links TRBV9 with TRBJ2-3; maybe TRBD2 (5 bases). Germline CDR1 SGDLS, CDR2 YYNGEE. The CDR3 has 15 amino acids. With 4 bases removed from V and 1 base from J, the gap between germline ends came to 13 bases. CDR3 in DNA: TGTGCCAGCAGCCCCTCCGGGGTCCGCACAGATACGCAGTATTTT. Translation gives CASSPSGVRTDTQYF.

CDR3 loop: CASGPGQGANEQFF. CDR3 bases: TGTGCTAGTGGCCCGGGACAGGGGGCTAATGAGCAGTTCTTC. The chain joins TRBV12-5 to TRBJ2-1; 12 bases line up with TRBD1. V was pared by 6 bases and J by 7 bases, with 4 bases of the junction left unmatched. Germline assignment: CDR1 LGHNT and CDR2 FRNRAP. The CDR3 extends over 14 amino acids. The whole variable domain, filled in from reference TRBV12-5 and TRBJ2-1, reads DARVTQTPRHKVTEMGQEVTMRCQPILGHNTVFWYRQTMMQGLELLAYFRNRAPLDDSGMPKDRFSAEMPDATLATLKIQPSEPRDSAVYFCASGPGQGANEQFFGPGTRLTVL.

The chain links TRBV25-1 to TRBJ2-4; D is perhaps TRBD2 (5 bases). This CDR3 region has 13 residues. The V end was cut by 0 bases, the J end by 6 bases, with 6 bases between. CDR1 is MGHDK, CDR2 SYGVNS, per germline. DNA of the CDR3: TGTGCCAGCAGTGAATACGGAGGAAACATTCAGTACTTC. Its protein is CASSEYGGNIQYF.

V gene TRBV28 combines with J gene TRBJ1-5; D may be TRBD1 (5 bases). Germline V gene lookup returns CDR1 MDHEN and CDR2 SYDVKM. The V gene lost 2 bases and the J gene lost 1 base, with 9 bases spanning the gap. The CDR3 spans 15 residues. Written as DNA, the CDR3 is TGTGCCAGCAGTTTAGGGGGGAACAGCAATCAGCCCCAGCATTTT. It translates to CASSLGGNSNQPQHF. Using reference TRBV28 and TRBJ1-5 for the parts outside the CDR3, the full variable domain is DVKVTQSSRYLVKRTGEKVFLECVQDMDHENMFWYRQDPGLGLRLIYFSYDVKMKEKGDIPEGYSVSREKKERFSLILESASTNQTSMYLCASSLGGNSNQPQHFGDGTRLSIL.

The rearrangement joins TRBV7-9 to TRBJ2-2; tentative D call: TRBD2 (6 bases). V dropped 8 bases and J dropped 8 bases, with 24 bases sitting between them. The CDR3 spans 16 residues. The V gene's germline CDR1 is SEHNR and CDR2 FQNEAQ (reference sequence). CDR3 loop: CASAMSGGGDSGELFF. DNA of the CDR3: TGTGCCAGCGCCATGTCCGGCGGAGGGGATTCGGGGGAGCTGTTTTTT.

The rearrangement joins TRBV14 to TRBJ1-5; D is undetermined. There are 13 residues in the CDR3. V dropped 4 bases and J dropped 5 bases, with 9 bases sitting between them. The germline V gene encodes CDR1 SGHDN and CDR2 FVKESK. The CDR3 reads CASSPRMDQPQHF. CDR3 sequence (DNA): TGTGCCAGCAGCCCTAGAATGGATCAGCCCCAGCATTTT.